A selection of T cell receptor beta chains follows, all from one sample in a study of shared clonotypes between healthy human individuals. The table came from immunoSEQ multiplex PCR; TCRdb's copy has only in-frame clones and leaves some out. The sample contains hundreds of thousands of clones, 95% to 96% of which appear only once. Sequenced input: naive CD8+ T cells sorted from blood. Every receptor here comes from a woman younger than 45 in good health. CDR3s include the opening cysteine and the closing phenylalanine or tryptophan. The order of the fields is CDR3 protein, CDR3 DNA, V gene, clone size, D gene, CDR3 length, J gene. The D gene is left open where the match is weak. The listing skips clone size in some rows; elsewhere it reads once, few, many or a size class.

CASSLRQGNTEAFF,TGTGCCAGCAGTTTAAGGCAGGGGAACACTGAAGCTTTCTTT,TRBV27,-,-,14,TRBJ1-1
CASRTEGAGQETQYF,TGTGCCAGCAGAACTGAGGGGGCAGGACAAGAGACCCAGTACTTC,TRBV5-6,once,TRBD1,15,TRBJ2-5
CASSYRMNTEAFF,TGTGCCAGCAGTTACCGGATGAACACTGAAGCTTTCTTT,TRBV6-5,-,-,13,TRBJ1-1
CASSSGQGADTEAFF,TGTGCCAGCAGCTCCGGACAGGGGGCGGACACTGAAGCTTTCTTT,TRBV7-9,-,TRBD1,15,TRBJ1-1
CASSQGQGYYGYTF,TGTGCCAGCAGCCAAGGACAGGGCTACTATGGCTACACCTTC,TRBV11-2,-,TRBD1,14,TRBJ1-2
CASSSPREGFDEQFF,TGTGCCAGCAGTTCCCCCCGGGAGGGCTTCGATGAGCAGTTCTTC,TRBV28,-,TRBD2,15,TRBJ2-1
CASSEDRWGRGPEQFF,TGTGCCAGCAGTGAAGACCGGTGGGGGAGGGGGCCCGAGCAGTTCTTC,TRBV2,-,-,16,TRBJ2-1
CASPWQAEIYEQYF,TGTGCTAGCCCCTGGCAGGCGGAAATTTACGAGCAGTACTTC,TRBV12-5,-,-,14,TRBJ2-7
CASSFISDTQYF,TGTGCCAGCAGTTTTATATCCGATACGCAGTATTTT,TRBV28,-,-,12,TRBJ2-3
CASAESGNQPQHF,TGTGCCAGCGCCGAATCGGGCAATCAGCCCCAGCATTTT,TRBV19,-,-,13,TRBJ1-5
CASSSRTTNEQFF,TGTGCCAGCAGCTCCCGGACTACTAATGAGCAGTTCTTC,TRBV7-3,-,-,13,TRBJ2-1
CASSIMASGSYEQYF,TGTGCCAGTAGTATAATGGCTAGCGGATCCTACGAGCAGTACTTC,TRBV19,once,TRBD2,15,TRBJ2-7
CASSLDSGPNQPQHF,TGTGCCAGCAGTCTAGACTCAGGACCAAATCAGCCCCAGCATTTT,TRBV27,-,-,15,TRBJ1-5
CASSFFLAGDEQETQYF,TGTGCCAGCAGCTTCTTCTTGGCGGGAGACGAACAAGAGACCCAGTACTTC,TRBV7-2,once,TRBD2,17,TRBJ2-5
CASLRWGSYEQYF,TGCGCCAGCCTGCGGTGGGGCTCCTACGAGCAGTACTTC,TRBV5-1,-,-,13,TRBJ2-7
CASSHPGQGYEQYF,TGCGCCAGCAGCCACCCGGGACAGGGCTACGAGCAGTACTTC,TRBV4-1,-,TRBD1,14,TRBJ2-7